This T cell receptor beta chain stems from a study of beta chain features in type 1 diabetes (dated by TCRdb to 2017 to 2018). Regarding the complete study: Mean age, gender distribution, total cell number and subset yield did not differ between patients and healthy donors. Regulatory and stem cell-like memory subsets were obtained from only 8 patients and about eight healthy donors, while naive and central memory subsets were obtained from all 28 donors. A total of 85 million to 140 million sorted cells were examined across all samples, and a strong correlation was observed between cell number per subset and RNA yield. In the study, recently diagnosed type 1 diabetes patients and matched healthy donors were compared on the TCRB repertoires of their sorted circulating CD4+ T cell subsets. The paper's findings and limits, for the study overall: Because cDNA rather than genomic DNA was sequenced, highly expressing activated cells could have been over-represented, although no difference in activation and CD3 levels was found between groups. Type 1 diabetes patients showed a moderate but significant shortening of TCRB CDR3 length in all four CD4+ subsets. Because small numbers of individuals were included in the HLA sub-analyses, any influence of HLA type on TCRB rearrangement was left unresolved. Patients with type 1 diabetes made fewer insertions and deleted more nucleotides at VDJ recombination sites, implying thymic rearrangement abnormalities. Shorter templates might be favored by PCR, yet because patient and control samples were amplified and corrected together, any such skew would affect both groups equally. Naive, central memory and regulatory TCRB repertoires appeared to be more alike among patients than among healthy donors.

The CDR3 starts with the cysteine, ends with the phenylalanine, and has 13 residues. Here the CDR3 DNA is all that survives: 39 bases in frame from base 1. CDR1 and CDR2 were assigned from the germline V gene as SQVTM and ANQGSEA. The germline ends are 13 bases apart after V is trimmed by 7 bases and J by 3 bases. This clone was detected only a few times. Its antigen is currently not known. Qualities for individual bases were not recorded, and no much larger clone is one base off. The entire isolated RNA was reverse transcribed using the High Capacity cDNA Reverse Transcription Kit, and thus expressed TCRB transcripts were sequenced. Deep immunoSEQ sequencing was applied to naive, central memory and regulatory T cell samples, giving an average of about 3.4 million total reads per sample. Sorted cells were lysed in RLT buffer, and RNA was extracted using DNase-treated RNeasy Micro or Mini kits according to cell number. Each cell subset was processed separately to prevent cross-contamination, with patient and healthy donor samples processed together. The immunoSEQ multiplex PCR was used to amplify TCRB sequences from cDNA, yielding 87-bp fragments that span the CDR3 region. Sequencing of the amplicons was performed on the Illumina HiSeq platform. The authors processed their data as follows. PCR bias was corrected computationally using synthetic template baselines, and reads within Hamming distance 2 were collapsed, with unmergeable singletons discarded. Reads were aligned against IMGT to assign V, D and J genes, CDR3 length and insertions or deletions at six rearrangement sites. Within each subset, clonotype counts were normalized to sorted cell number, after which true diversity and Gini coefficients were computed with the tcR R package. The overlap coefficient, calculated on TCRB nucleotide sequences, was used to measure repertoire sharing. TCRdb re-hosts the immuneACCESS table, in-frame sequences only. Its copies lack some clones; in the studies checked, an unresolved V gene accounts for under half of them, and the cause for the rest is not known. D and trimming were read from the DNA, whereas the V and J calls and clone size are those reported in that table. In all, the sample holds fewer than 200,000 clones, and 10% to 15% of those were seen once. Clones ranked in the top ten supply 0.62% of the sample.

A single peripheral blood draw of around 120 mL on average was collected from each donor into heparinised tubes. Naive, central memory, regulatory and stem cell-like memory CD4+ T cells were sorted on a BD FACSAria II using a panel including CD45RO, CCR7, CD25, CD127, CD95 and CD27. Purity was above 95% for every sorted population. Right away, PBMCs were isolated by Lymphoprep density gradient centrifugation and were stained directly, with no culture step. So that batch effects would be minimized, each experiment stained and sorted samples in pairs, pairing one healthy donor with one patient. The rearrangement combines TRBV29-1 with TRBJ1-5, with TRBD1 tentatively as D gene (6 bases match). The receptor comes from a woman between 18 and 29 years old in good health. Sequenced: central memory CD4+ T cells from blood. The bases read TGCAGCGCCCGGGACACCAACAATCAGCCCCAGCATTTT. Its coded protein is CSARDTNNQPQHF.